These 26 T cell receptor beta chains share one sample of origin, sequenced in a study of human T cells and chemical hapten exposure (dated by TCRdb to about 2021). This sample's time point label indicates: patch test 2, 6 weeks after DPC sensitization. Interpreted using the paper, the treatment or condition label stands for: therapeutic diphenylcyclopropenone sensitization with weekly scalp DPC. The receptor library was made with RACE. The run used a NextSeq 500. TCRdb took the public reads, trimmed them with fastp at Q25, ran MiXCR for clone calling and kept in-frame beta chains. A single entry per CDR3 protein holds the most common genes and DNA from its merged rows. The sample table lists approximately 75,000 distinct CDR3 sequences, 6.5% to 10% of them with a count of one. 3% to 4.5% of the sample rests with the top ten. The specimen comprised whole blood, sampled in connection with sensitization to the hapten diphenylcyclopropenone (DPC). The origin of the receptors is a woman aged 45 to 65 with alopecia areata. Some clones in this sample may be carry-over from other donors' samples.

This clonotype was found many times. CDR3 nucleotide sequence: TGTGCCAGCAGCTCCCAAAGCGGGTTCGACACAGATACGCAGTATTTT. It encodes CASSSQSGFDTDTQYF. The chain has TRBV13 and TRBJ2-3; weak D call: TRBD2 (6 bases). Deletions cut 4 bases from V and 2 bases from J, with 16 bases between. The germline V gene encodes CDR1 PRHDT and CDR2 FYEKMQ (reference sequence). This CDR3 spans 16 amino acids.

This clonotype was detected many times. The chain uses TRBV10-3 and TRBJ2-3, with TRBD2 as a possible D gene (5 bases). This CDR3 contains 11 residues. Germline CDR1 ENHRY, CDR2 SYGVKD. Trimming left V 4 bases short and J 6 bases short, with 5 bases between. The chain's CDR3 is CAISAGDTQYF. CDR3 nucleotides: TGTGCCATCAGTGCGGGGGATACGCAGTATTTT.

This clonotype was seen a few times. V gene TRBV12-3 or TRBV12-4 combines with J gene TRBJ2-6; no clear D gene. The length of the CDR3 is 14 residues. The V end was cut by 7 bases, the J end by 4 bases, with 11 bases between. Here the CDR3 DNA reads TGTGCCAGCACCTTTACTACCGGGGCCAACGTCCTGACTTTC. Amino acids: CASTFTTGANVLTF.

This clonotype occurred a few times. V and J are TRBV11-2 and TRBJ2-7, with D possibly TRBD2 on 5 matching bases. The CDR3 runs to 13 residues. CDR1 SGHAT and CDR2 FQNNGV come from the germline V gene. The V end was cut by 6 bases, the J end by 5 bases, with 14 bases between. CDR3: CASSRGPAHEQYF. Here the CDR3 DNA reads TGTGCCAGCAGTAGAGGGCCCGCGCACGAGCAGTACTTC.

This clonotype was observed many times. J is TRBJ2-3 and V is TRBV12-3 or TRBV12-4; D not resolved. Trimming cost V 2 bases and J 3 bases, with 0 bases left between them. There are 11 residues in the CDR3. CDR3 loop: CASSLTDTQYF. In nucleotides, the CDR3 is TGTGCCAGCAGTTTAACAGATACGCAGTATTTT.

This clonotype was picked up many times. An end of the junction differs from the germline gene, which may be a read error. The chain combines TRBV29-1 with TRBJ2-1, with 10 bases fitting TRBD1. Germline V gene sequence: CDR1 SQVTM, CDR2 ANQGSEA. The CDR3 consists of 15 residues. The CDR3 loop reads CSVEDSGTGVWIRIF. CDR3 nucleotides: TGCAGCGTTGAAGACTCCGGGACAGGGGTTTGGATAAGGATCTTC.

The chain links TRBV20-1 to TRBJ2-3; D gene ambiguous. Germline V gives CDR1 DFQATT, CDR2 SNEGSKA (reference sequence). The V end lost 5 bases, the J end lost 0 bases, and 9 bases lay between the germline ends. The CDR3 spans 13 residues. The DNA of the CDR3 is TGCAGTGCTCACCGGCCAAGCACAGATACGCAGTATTTT. Amino acids: CSAHRPSTDTQYF.

This chain links TRBV6-6 with TRBJ2-7, with 9 nucleotides matching TRBD2. Germline CDR1 reads MNHNY; CDR2 reads SVGAGI (reference sequence). This CDR3 has 16 residues. J gave up 2 bases and V 7 bases, and 12 bases lay outside the gene matches. The chain's CDR3 is CASNPRKAGGPYEQYF. Here the CDR3 DNA reads TGTGCCAGCAACCCTCGGAAGGCGGGGGGGCCCTACGAGCAGTACTTC.

This clonotype was counted at least ten times. This chain joins TRBV2 and TRBJ1-2; D is undetermined. V shed 8 bases and J shed 3 bases, with 16 bases lying between them. Per the germline V gene, CDR1 is SNHLY and CDR2 is FYNNEI. The CDR3 sequence is 14 residues long. The CDR3 DNA follows: TGTGCCAGCGGGTTGGACCCCGGCCACTATGGCTACACCTTC. This gives the protein CASGLDPGHYGYTF.

This clonotype was counted only a few times. The V and J genes are TRBV12-3 or TRBV12-4 and TRBJ2-1, with 10 bases matching TRBD1. Trimming removed 5 bases from V and 1 base from J; junction bases left unmatched: 2. The CDR3 loop spans 15 amino acids. The CDR3 DNA sequence: TGTGCCAGCAGTCCGGGACAGGGGTCCTACAATGAGCAGTTCTTC. Its protein is CASSPGQGSYNEQFF.

This clonotype came up many times. This sequence joins TRBV9 and TRBJ2-3, with D possibly being TRBD2 (6 bases). Germline CDR1 SGDLS, CDR2 YYNGEE. CDR3 length: 14 residues. Trimming removed 4 bases at V and 4 bases at J, with 13 bases between. CDR3 residues: CASSPPTRADTQYF. Written as DNA, the CDR3 is TGTGCCAGCAGCCCCCCGACTAGGGCAGATACGCAGTATTTT. The full variable domain, in which reference TRBV9 and TRBJ2-3 provide the parts outside the CDR3, is DSGVTQTPKHLITATGQRVTLRCSPRSGDLSVYWYQQSLDQGLQFLIQYYNGEERAKGNILERFSAQQFPDLHSELNLSSLELGDSALYFCASSPPTRADTQYFGPGTRLTVL.

Many counts were recorded for this clonotype. The CDR3 spells CSARRDRSSEKLFF. CDR3 nucleotide sequence: TGCAGTGCTAGGAGGGACAGGTCGAGTGAAAAACTGTTTTTT. This sequence joins TRBV20-1 and TRBJ1-4; 8 nucleotides match TRBD1. The CDR3 sequence is 14 residues long. CDR1 and CDR2 from the germline V gene are DFQATT and SNEGSKA (reference sequence). Trimming took 3 bases from V and 7 from J; bases not matched to a gene: 7.

This clonotype appeared many times. The CDR3 is CASSLIGASNQPQHF. The CDR3 nucleotides are TGTGCCAGCAGCTTAATCGGGGCCAGCAATCAGCCCCAGCATTTT. J is TRBJ1-5 and V is TRBV7-2, with D perhaps TRBD1 (5 bases). V was clipped by 2 bases and J by 1 base, with 9 bases between them. The length of the CDR3 is 15 residues. Germline V gene lookup returns CDR1 SGHTA and CDR2 FQGNSA.

V and J are TRBV15 and TRBJ2-3, with 14 bases that match TRBD2. J gave up 4 bases and V 6 bases, and 3 bases lay outside the gene matches. Germline lookup yields CDR1 LNHNV and CDR2 YYDKDF (reference sequence). The CDR3 sequence is 15 residues long. The CDR3 protein is CATRRTSGRSDTQYF. The CDR3 DNA reads as TGTGCCACCAGAAGGACTAGCGGGAGGTCAGATACGCAGTATTTT.

This sequence joins TRBV20-1 and TRBJ2-5; 12 bases are shared with TRBD2. V was pared by 8 bases and J by 4 bases, with 11 bases of the junction left unmatched. The CDR3 loop spans 15 amino acids. The V gene's germline CDR1 is DFQATT and CDR2 SNEGSKA (reference sequence). DNA of the CDR3: TGCAGTACTTACTTACTAGCGGGAGGCGGAGAGACCCAGTACTTC. It is translated as CSTYLLAGGGETQYF.

This clonotype was seen more than once but under ten times. The V call is TRBV5-1, the J call TRBJ2-3; the D gene is possibly TRBD2 (7 bases). V dropped 7 bases and J dropped 0 bases, with 15 bases sitting between them. This CDR3 region has 15 residues. Germline assignment: CDR1 SGHRS and CDR2 YFSETQ. The CDR3 loop is CASAERGGSTDTQYF. As DNA, the CDR3 is TGCGCCAGCGCCGAGAGGGGGGGCAGCACAGATACGCAGTATTTT.

The V and J genes are TRBV2 and TRBJ1-5; D gene ambiguous. Germline lookup yields CDR1 SNHLY and CDR2 FYNNEI. This CDR3 region has 15 residues. The V gene lost 3 bases and the J gene lost 1 base, with 10 bases spanning the gap. CDR3 protein: CASSDGRKSNQPQHF. CDR3 nucleotides: TGTGCCAGCAGTGATGGAAGGAAAAGCAATCAGCCCCAGCATTTT.

This clonotype was seen a handful of times. CDR3 amino acids: CASSQDPGNYGYTF. DNA for the CDR3: TGCGCCAGCAGCCAAGATCCAGGCAACTATGGCTACACCTTC. The J gene is TRBJ1-2, the V gene TRBV4-1; D remains unclear. Germline CDR1 reads MGHRA; CDR2 reads YSYEKL. V shed 0 bases and J shed 2 bases, with 7 bases lying between them. The CDR3 runs to 14 residues.

The chain uses TRBV12-3 or TRBV12-4 and TRBJ2-7; tentative D call: TRBD1 (5 bases). This CDR3 contains 16 residues. V dropped 8 bases and J dropped 1 base, with 21 bases sitting between them. This CDR3 reads CASAPGGRRGSYEQYF. The CDR3 DNA sequence: TGTGCCAGCGCACCCGGTGGGCGAAGGGGTTCCTACGAGCAGTACTTC.

V and J are TRBV5-6 and TRBJ2-5, with D unresolved. Per germline, CDR1 SGHDT and CDR2 YYEEEE. The CDR3 length is 13 residues. The V end was cut by 1 base, the J end by 3 bases, with 7 bases between. As DNA, the CDR3 is TGTGCCAGCAGCTTGCAGGTCGAAGAGACCCAGTACTTC. This translates into CASSLQVEETQYF.

The sample holds a few counts of this clonotype. The gene calls are TRBV4-1 and TRBJ2-3; D ambiguous. Trimming shortened V by 1 base and J by 4 bases, and 6 bases separated the two germline ends. Per germline, CDR1 MGHRA and CDR2 YSYEKL. This CDR3 region has 13 residues. The CDR3 nucleotides are TGCGCCAGCAGCCAAGCTCTTGCAGATACGCAGTATTTT. It codes for CASSQALADTQYF.

Ten or more counts support this clonotype. This chain links TRBV27 with TRBJ1-4; D remains ambiguous. The CDR3 contains 13 residues. V was pared by 5 bases and J by 8 bases, with 12 bases between. CDR1 and CDR2 from the germline V gene are MNHEY and SMNVEV (reference sequence). CDR3 sequence: CASSRKLMEKLFF. CDR3 nucleotides: TGTGCCAGCAGTCGGAAATTGATGGAAAAACTGTTTTTT.

The table lists this clonotype with a few counts. The chain carries TRBV5-1 and TRBJ1-4; tentative D call: TRBD1 (5 bases). This CDR3 contains 17 residues. Germline CDR1 is SGHRS and CDR2 is YFSETQ. Trimming stripped 3 bases from V and 7 bases from J, with 22 bases between. The CDR3 DNA sequence: TGCGCCAGCAGCTGGGGGACTATATCGGGTGGAGGTGAAAAACTGTTTTTT. Amino acids: CASSWGTISGGGEKLFF.

Many counts were recorded for this clonotype. The genes are TRBV18 and TRBJ2-5, with D perhaps matching TRBD2 (6 bases). The CDR3 extends over 13 amino acids. V was trimmed by 4 bases and J by 5 bases, leaving 11 bases between them. The germline CDR1 and CDR2 sequences are KGHSH and LQKENI. In DNA, the CDR3 is TGTGCCAGCTCACGTGCGGAGGGGGAGACCCAGTACTTC. Its protein is CASSRAEGETQYF.

This clonotype was picked up many times. The V call is TRBV5-6, the J call TRBJ2-1; 7 bases match TRBD1. CDR1 is SGHDT, CDR2 YYEEEE, per germline. J lost 5 bases, V lost 4 bases, and 12 bases had no gene match. The CDR3 spans 16 residues. The CDR3 reads CASSKLGTRGNNEQFF. CDR3 coding DNA: TGTGCCAGCAGCAAGCTTGGGACCAGGGGGAACAATGAGCAGTTCTTC. The full variable domain, with the rest looked up from reference TRBV5-6 and TRBJ2-1, is DAGVTQSPTHLIKTRGQQVTLRCSPKSGHDTVSWYQQALGQGPQFIFQYYEEEERQRGNFPDRFSGHQFPNYSSELNVNALLLGDSALYLCASSKLGTRGNNEQFFGPGTRLTVL.

This clonotype was counted between two and nine times. J is TRBJ2-3 and V is TRBV12-3 or TRBV12-4, with 7 bases aligning to TRBD2. J lost 2 bases, V lost 8 bases, and 4 bases had no gene match. This CDR3 has 13 residues. The CDR3 DNA reads as TGTGCCAGCGGGGGGGGAACCACAGATACGCAGTATTTT. Translation: CASGGGTTDTQYF.